The source of this T cell receptor beta chain is a study of regulatory T cells in long-lasting Graves disease. Study at large: Patients newly diagnosed with Graves' had been on antithyroid drugs for under 3 months. General study findings and limits: Patients with persistent Graves' had lower TCR diversity than newly diagnosed patients.

About this clonotype: What it binds is unknown.

Time point in this sample: newly diagnosed GD, antithyroid drugs for less than 3 months. Construction of the TCR library relied on RNA isolated from PBMCs. Nine milliliters of peripheral blood went into EDTA tubes. This CDR3 has 14 residues. V was clipped by 9 bases and J by 4 bases, with 18 bases between them. Germline CDR1 reads LNHDA; CDR2 reads SQIVND (reference sequence). In building TCR beta libraries, iRepertoire HTBI primers were used together with Arm-PCR of CDR3 regions. TCRdb fed the multiplex PCR reads into MiXCR, producing one record per CDR3 protein. The sample includes roughly 560,000 distinct CDR3 sequences, 15% to 20% of them seen just once. These data were also filed under a second study, of T cells in Graves' hyperthyroidism and ophthalmopathy.

The TCR sequence derives from a woman aged 35-65 years with Graves disease. The J gene is TRBJ1-2, the V gene TRBV19; D possibly corresponds to TRBD1 (6 bases). The input for sequencing was peripheral blood mononuclear cells (PBMCs), taken at new diagnosis, from a patient treated with antithyroid drugs. The chain's CDR3 is CASHIQGFSYGYTF. CDR3 nucleotide sequence: TGTGCCAGCCACATACAGGGTTTTAGCTATGGCTACACCTTC.